This record covers a single T cell receptor beta chain. Its specificity is not known. The sample comes from a study of cytomegalovirus exposure and HLA in healthy donors. Overall study: Researchers previously reported finding just under 120 million unique TCR beta sequences from roughly 180 million T cells.

The PCR made use of 60 Vbeta and 13 Jbeta primers. Using immunoSEQ multiplex PCR, the repertoire was profiled, and TCRdb retains in-frame clones only, with some absent. This repertoire shows some 170,000 clones, roughly 70% found once; its top ten account for 2.5% to 3%. Findings and limits, study-wide: Through in vitro validation, three CMV-associated chains were shown to be specific for CMV antigens. The study found most TCR sequences rare, yet found some public TCRs in many donors. The sole available immune exposure information was CMV serostatus.

V was pared by 5 bases and J by 0 bases, with 10 bases between. Germline CDR1 LGHNA, CDR2 YSLEER. The CDR3 contains 14 residues. Sequencing used PBMCs. The receptor comes from a woman between 45 and 60 years old in good health and CMV-seropositive. The genes are TRBV4-3 and TRBJ1-1, with D tentatively TRBD1 (5 bases). CDR3 protein: CASSFQGMNTEAFF. CDR3 nucleotides: TGCGCCAGCAGCTTCCAGGGCATGAACACTGAAGCTTTCTTT.